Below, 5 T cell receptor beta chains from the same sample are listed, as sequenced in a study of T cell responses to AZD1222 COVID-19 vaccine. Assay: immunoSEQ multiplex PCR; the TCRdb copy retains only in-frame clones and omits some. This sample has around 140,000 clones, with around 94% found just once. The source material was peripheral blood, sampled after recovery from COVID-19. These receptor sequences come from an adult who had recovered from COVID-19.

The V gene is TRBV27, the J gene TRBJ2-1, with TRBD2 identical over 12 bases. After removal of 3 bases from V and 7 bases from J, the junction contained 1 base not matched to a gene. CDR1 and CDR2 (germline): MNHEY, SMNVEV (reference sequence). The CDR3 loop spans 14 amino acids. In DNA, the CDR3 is TGTGCCAGCAGTTTCGGGACTAGCGGGAATGAGCAGTTCTTC. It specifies CASSFGTSGNEQFF.

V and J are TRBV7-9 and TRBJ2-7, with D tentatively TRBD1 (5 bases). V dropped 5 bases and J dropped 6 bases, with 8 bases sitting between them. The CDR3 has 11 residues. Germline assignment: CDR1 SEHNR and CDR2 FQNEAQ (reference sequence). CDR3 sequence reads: CASSPRGEQYF. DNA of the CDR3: TGTGCCAGCAGCCCAAGGGGCGAGCAGTACTTC.

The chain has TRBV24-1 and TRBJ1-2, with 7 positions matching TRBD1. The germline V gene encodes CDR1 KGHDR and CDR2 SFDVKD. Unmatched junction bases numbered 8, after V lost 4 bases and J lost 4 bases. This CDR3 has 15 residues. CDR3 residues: CATSEPKTGAYGYTF. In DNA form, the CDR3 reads TGTGCCACCAGTGAACCGAAAACAGGGGCCTATGGCTACACCTTC.

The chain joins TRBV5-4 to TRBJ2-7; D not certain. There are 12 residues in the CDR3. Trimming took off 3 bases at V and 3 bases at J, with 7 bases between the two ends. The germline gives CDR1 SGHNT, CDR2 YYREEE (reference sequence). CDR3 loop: CASSSDRYEQYF. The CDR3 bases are TGTGCCAGCAGCTCCGACCGCTACGAGCAGTACTTC.

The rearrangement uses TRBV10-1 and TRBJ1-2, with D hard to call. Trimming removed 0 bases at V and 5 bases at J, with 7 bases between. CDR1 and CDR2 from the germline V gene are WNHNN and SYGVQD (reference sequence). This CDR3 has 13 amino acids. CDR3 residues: CASSESRVYGYTF. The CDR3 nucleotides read TGCGCCAGCAGTGAGTCAAGGGTATATGGCTACACCTTC.